These 9 T cell receptor beta chains share one sample of origin, sequenced in a study of identical twins. TCRdb used MiXCR to reprocess the 5' RACE reads, holding one entry per CDR3 protein. Of 450,000 to 650,000 distinct CDR3 sequences in the sample, around 15% were seen once. These sequences were also reported in another study, on yellow fever vaccine responses in identical twins.

The specimen was CD4+ T cells sorted from blood. These receptors all stem from a woman under 30 in good health.

This clonotype showed up just a few times. The chain carries TRBV24-1 and TRBJ2-1; 13 bases are a match to TRBD2. CDR3 length equals 16 residues. Germline V gene data show CDR1 as KGHDR and CDR2 as SFDVKD. The V and J ends lost 0 bases and 10 bases, in that order; junction bases with no gene match: 5. The CDR3 is CATSDLRTSGRGEQFF. The CDR3 nucleotides are TGTGCCACCAGTGATTTGAGGACTAGCGGGAGAGGAGAGCAGTTCTTC.

This clonotype was recorded once. A much larger clone is a single base away; this may be a read error. This chain uses TRBV12-3 or TRBV12-4 with TRBJ2-4; a possible D gene is TRBD2 (6 bases). The CDR3 spans 14 residues. This chain's CDR3 is CAISSDRGSNIQYF. The CDR3 coding sequence is TGTGCCATCAGTTCTGACCGGGGGTCGAACATTCAGTACTTC.

The J gene is TRBJ2-3, the V gene TRBV7-9; D could derive from TRBD1 or TRBD2 (5 bases each). V lost 5 bases and J lost 6, with 9 bases in between. The length of the CDR3 is 12 residues. Looked up from germline, CDR1 is SEHNR and CDR2 is FQNEAQ (reference sequence). The CDR3 region is CASSTGRDTQYF. The CDR3 DNA is TGTGCCAGCAGCACGGGACGGGATACGCAGTATTTT. Filled out from reference TRBV7-9 and TRBJ2-3, the complete variable domain reads DTGVSQNPRHKITKRGQNVTFRCDPISEHNRLYWYRQTLGQGPEFLTYFQNEAQLEKSRLLSDRFSAERPKGSFSTLEIQRTEQGDSAMYLCASSTGRDTQYFGPGTRLTVL.

This clonotype has more than one count but fewer than ten. The rearrangement uses TRBV20-1 and TRBJ2-1; D may correspond to TRBD1 or TRBD2 (5 bases each). The CDR3 covers 12 residues. Trimming removed 0 bases from V and 6 bases from J, with 6 bases in between. Germline assignment: CDR1 DFQATT and CDR2 SNEGSKA (reference sequence). The DNA for the CDR3 is TGCAGTGCTAGAGATGGGGGCAATGAGCAGTTCTTC. It yields the protein CSARDGGNEQFF.

The chain is built from TRBV6-1 and TRBJ1-6; the D gene is possibly TRBD1 (6 bases). V gave up 6 bases and J gave up 3 bases, with 15 bases separating them. The CDR3 spans 16 residues. Germline V gene lookup returns CDR1 MNHNS and CDR2 SASEGT. The CDR3: CASRTTGILYNSPLHF. For the CDR3, the DNA is TGTGCCAGCAGAACCACAGGGATACTCTATAATTCACCCCTCCACTTT.

Here the CDR3 DNA reads TGCAGCGTTGAATCCGGGCGCCCAAATGAAAAACTGTTTTTT. Residues: CSVESGRPNEKLFF. The rearrangement links TRBV29-1 to TRBJ1-4, with unresolved D. The ends were cut back, 2 bases at V and 5 bases at J, with 12 bases in the middle. This CDR3 region has 14 residues. Germline V lookup: CDR1 SQVTM, CDR2 ANQGSEA.

This clonotype was observed a few times. The CDR3 loop is CASSVANGGGTFRVYEQFF. The CDR3, as DNA: TGTGCCAGCAGCGTAGCGAACGGGGGGGGGACCTTCAGGGTCTATGAGCAGTTCTTC. The chain is built from TRBV9 and TRBJ2-1; 8 bases match TRBD2. With 0 bases clipped from V and 8 bases from J, the junction kept 19 bases outside the gene matches. The CDR3 length is 19 residues. The V gene's germline CDR1 is SGDLS and CDR2 YYNGEE.

The chain is built from TRBV6-1 and TRBJ2-1; TRBD2 matches 14 bases. In germline, CDR1 is MNHNS, CDR2 SASEGT. Unmatched junction bases numbered 13, after V lost 6 bases and J lost 9 bases. This CDR3 has 17 amino acids. CDR3 coding DNA: TGTGCCAGCAGCCCCCGTACCAGACTAGCGGGGGGGCTTGAGCAGTTCTTC. Protein product: CASSPRTRLAGGLEQFF.

This clonotype was seen repeatedly, ten times or more. The genes are TRBV2 and TRBJ2-2; TRBD2 is a possible D gene (5 bases). The CDR3 contains 13 residues. Germline V gives CDR1 SNHLY, CDR2 FYNNEI. The V end was cut by 3 bases, the J end by 5 bases, with 7 bases between. The CDR3 nucleotides are TGTGCCAGCAGTGAGGAGGTTACCGGGGAGCTGTTTTTT. Amino acids: CASSEEVTGELFF. Looking up the rest from reference TRBV2 and TRBJ2-2 gives the full variable domain: EPEVTQTPSHQVTQMGQEVILRCVPISNHLYFYWYRQILGQKVEFLVSFYNNEISEKSEIFDDQFSVERPDGSNFTLKIRSTKLEDSAMYFCASSEEVTGELFFGEGSRLTVL.